These 14 T cell receptor beta chains share one sample of origin, sequenced in a study of CD8+CD57+ T cells in acquired aplastic anemia. Using genomic DNA as the template, TCR beta VDJ and CDR3 profiling was carried out. TCRdb called the reads again in MiXCR, with one record for every CDR3 protein. There are tens of thousands of distinct CDR3 sequences in the sample; approximately 45% occur only once, and 65% to 70% lies in the top ten. The specimen was sorted CD4+, CD8+, or CD8+CD57+ T cells (not recorded which) from PBMCs. The receptors were gathered from a human donor in good health, serving as a control.

Comment on this clonotype: A read error is possible here, since a much larger clone lies one base away. The chain uses TRBV5-1 and TRBJ2-7; TRBD2 aligns across 11 bases. CDR1 and CDR2 from the germline V gene are SGHRS and YFSETQ. CDR3 size: 14 residues. The V gene end was trimmed by 2 bases and the J gene end by 11 bases; junction bases not matched to a gene: 9. CDR3 DNA: TGCGCCAGCAGCTTACTAGCGGGGGTCGAGGAGAAGTACTTC. Its protein is CASSLLAGVEEKYF.

The CDR3 is CASSPYSIGNEQFF. CDR3 in DNA: TGTGCCAGCAGTCCTTATTCCATTGGGAATGAGCAGTTCTTC. The chain combines TRBV12-3 or TRBV12-4 with TRBJ2-1, with D unclear. The CDR3 contains 14 residues. V shed 5 bases and J shed 7 bases, with 15 bases lying between them.

This clonotype has only a few counts. A much larger clonotype is one base distant, so this may be a read error. CDR3 sequence reads: CASKPGQNNSPLRF. The CDR3, as DNA: TGTGCCAGCAAGCCGGGACAGAATAATTCACCCCTCCGCTTT. The V gene is TRBV27, the J gene TRBJ1-6, with 7 nucleotides matching TRBD1. The CDR3 totals 14 residues. Germline CDR1 is MNHEY and CDR2 is SMNVEV (reference sequence).

The CDR3, as DNA: TGTGCCAGCAGGGTGGGGAGCGGGGGTGTCTACGAGCAGTACTTC. This codes for CASRVGSGGVYEQYF. The rearrangement links TRBV7-2 to TRBJ2-7, with 8 bases that match TRBD2. Unmatched junction bases numbered 10, after V lost 6 bases and J lost 3 bases. Germline loops: CDR1 SGHTA, CDR2 FQGNSA. This CDR3 comprises 15 residues.

A few counts support this clonotype. This may be a read error: a much more frequent sequence differs by one nucleotide. The chain uses TRBV19 and TRBJ2-3; 9 bases map to TRBD1. Germline values: CDR1 LNHDA, CDR2 SQIVND (reference sequence). The CDR3 sequence is 13 residues long. The CDR3 loop is CVSRDRGTDTQYF. For the CDR3, the DNA is TGTGTCAGTAGAGACAGGGGGACAGATACGCAGTATTTT.

This chain links TRBV15 with TRBJ2-5; D gene uncertain. This CDR3 has 12 residues. Germline CDR1 LNHNV, CDR2 YYDKDF (reference sequence). Trimming removed 3 bases at V and 2 bases at J, with 4 bases between. CDR3 region: CATSRHQETQYF. CDR3 nucleotides: TGTGCCACCAGCAGGCATCAAGAGACCCAGTACTTC.

V is TRBV29-1 and J is TRBJ1-1, with D maybe TRBD1 (6 bases). Between the trimmed V and J ends, which lost 3 bases and 8 bases, there was a span of 13 bases. CDR1 and CDR2 from the germline V gene are SQVTM and ANQGSEA. The CDR3 has 12 residues. The CDR3: CSVEWGGAEAFF. CDR3 sequence (DNA): TGCAGCGTTGAGTGGGGGGGCGCGGAAGCTTTCTTT. Drawing the rest from reference TRBV29-1 and TRBJ1-1, the complete variable domain is SAVISQKPSRDICQRGTSLTIQCQVDSQVTMMFWYRQQPGQSLTLIATANQGSEATYESGFVIDKFPISRPNLTFSTLTVSNMSPEDSSIYLCSVEWGGAEAFFGQGTRLTVV.

The rearrangement uses TRBV27 and TRBJ1-1, with a possible D match to TRBD1 (5 bases). V lost 8 bases and J lost 5, with 12 bases in between. This CDR3 contains 12 residues. The V gene's germline CDR1 is MNHEY and CDR2 SMNVEV (reference sequence). The CDR3 loop reads CASSTGQTEAFF. The DNA for the CDR3 is TGTGCCAGCTCGACGGGGCAAACTGAAGCTTTCTTT.

This clonotype occurred many times. The chain carries TRBV5-1 and TRBJ1-1; weak D call: TRBD1 (5 bases). V was clipped by 2 bases and J by 8 bases, with 7 bases between them. The CDR3 has 11 amino acids. CDR1 is SGHRS and CDR2 is YFSETQ in the germline V gene. The CDR3 loop reads CASSLGQEAFF. DNA for the CDR3: TGCGCCAGCAGCTTAGGACAAGAAGCTTTCTTT.

The V and J genes are TRBV6-5 and TRBJ1-1, with D possibly matching TRBD1 (6 bases). The CDR3 totals 15 residues. Germline CDR1 reads MNHEY; CDR2 reads SVGAGI. Trimming stripped 0 bases from V and 2 bases from J, with 10 bases between. CDR3 amino acids: CASSYSRTANTEAFF. The CDR3 DNA reads as TGTGCCAGCAGTTACTCTCGGACAGCCAACACTGAAGCTTTCTTT.

This sequence joins TRBV2 and TRBJ2-2; 7 positions match TRBD1. Germline CDR1 SNHLY, CDR2 FYNNEI. V was clipped by 8 bases and J by 1 base; unmatched bases: 7. The CDR3 is 15 residues long. The CDR3 loop is CASGKGQRNTGELFF. For the CDR3, the DNA is TGTGCCAGCGGGAAGGGACAGCGGAACACCGGGGAGCTGTTTTTT.

The J gene is TRBJ1-2, the V gene TRBV2; maybe TRBD1 (6 bases). Deletions cut 3 bases from V and 2 bases from J, with 13 bases between. The CDR3 spans 15 residues. Germline V gene sequence: CDR1 SNHLY, CDR2 FYNNEI. CDR3 nucleotides: TGTGCCAGCAGTGAGGCCGGGGGCGAGAACTATGGCTACACCTTC. It translates to CASSEAGGENYGYTF.

The CDR3 here is CASSLVAGIGNEQFF. The CDR3 nucleotides read TGTGCCAGCAGTTTAGTAGCGGGGATTGGGAATGAGCAGTTCTTC. V gene TRBV27 combines with J gene TRBJ2-1, with 8 positions matching TRBD2. Per the germline V gene, CDR1 is MNHEY and CDR2 is SMNVEV (reference sequence). CDR3 length: 15 residues. The ends lost 2 bases at V and 7 bases at J; junction bases unmatched: 7.

This chain connects TRBV10-3 to TRBJ1-2; D perhaps matches TRBD1 (5 bases). V was pared by 4 bases and J by 7 bases, with 13 bases between. Germline values: CDR1 ENHRY, CDR2 SYGVKD. The CDR3 is 13 amino acids. CDR3 DNA sequence: TGTGCCATCAGTGGAGCGAGGGGACTTGGCTACACCTTC. It specifies CAISGARGLGYTF.